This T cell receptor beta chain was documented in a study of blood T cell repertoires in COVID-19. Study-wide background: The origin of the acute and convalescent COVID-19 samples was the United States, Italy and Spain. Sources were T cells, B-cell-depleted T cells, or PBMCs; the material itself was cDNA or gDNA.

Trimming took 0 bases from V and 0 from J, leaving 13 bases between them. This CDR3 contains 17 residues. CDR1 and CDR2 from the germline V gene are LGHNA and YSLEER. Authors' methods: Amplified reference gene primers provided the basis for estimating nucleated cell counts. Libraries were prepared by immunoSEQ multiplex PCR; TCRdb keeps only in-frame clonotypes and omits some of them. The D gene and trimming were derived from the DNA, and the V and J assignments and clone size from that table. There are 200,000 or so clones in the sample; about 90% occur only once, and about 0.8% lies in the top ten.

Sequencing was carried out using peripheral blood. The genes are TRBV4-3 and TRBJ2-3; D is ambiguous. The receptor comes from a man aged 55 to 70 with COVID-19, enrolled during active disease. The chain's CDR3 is CASSQDPQFFSTDTQYF. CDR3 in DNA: TGCGCCAGCAGCCAAGATCCACAGTTTTTTAGCACAGATACGCAGTATTTT.